This T cell receptor beta chain was recorded in a study of blood T cell repertoires in COVID-19. Study overall: Acute and convalescent COVID-19 samples came from the United States, Italy and Spain. The cDNA or gDNA used as material had been derived from T cells, B-cell-depleted T cells, or PBMCs.

This CDR3 has 15 residues. Per the germline V gene, CDR1 is MNHEY and CDR2 is SMNVEV (reference sequence). Between the trimmed V and J ends, which lost 5 bases and 5 bases, there was a span of 16 bases. Methods used by the authors: Researchers report that nucleated cell counts were estimated from reference gene primer amplification. Sequenced by immunoSEQ multiplex PCR; TCRdb stores in-frame clones only, minus some. That table is the source of V, J and clone size, and D and trimming were worked out from the DNA. Of around 100,000 clones listed, more than 80% are singletons. The clonotype comes from a human donor in a cohort sampled during active COVID-19. The specimen was peripheral blood. The genes are TRBV27 and TRBJ1-5, with D tentatively TRBD1 (6 bases). CDR3 DNA: TGTGCCAGCAGTCCGACTAGGGGGAGGGATCAGCCCCAGCATTTT. Its protein product is CASSPTRGRDQPQHF.